These T cell receptor beta chains were read from a single sample in a study of blood T cell repertoires in COVID-19. The assay was immunoSEQ multiplex PCR, and TCRdb's table has in-frame clones only and misses some. The sample records hundreds of thousands of clones, approximately 91% being singletons. Input material: PBMCs or T cells enriched from blood (not recorded which). These receptors originate from a woman aged 40 to 55 who had recovered from COVID-19. Both conserved end residues are part of each CDR3. A D gene is named only where the DNA matches it firmly. Some rows have no size entry. The others give once, few or many, or a class for an expanded clone.

.,13,TRBJ1-2,.,TRBV28,CASSLSRGRGYTF,TGTGCCAGCAGTTTGTCCAGGGGACGTGGCTACACCTTC
.,13,TRBJ2-4,.,TRBV3-1/TRBV3-2,CASSFHRQDIQYF,TGTGCCAGCAGCTTCCATAGACAGGACATTCAGTACTTC
.,15,TRBJ2-5,.,TRBV11-3,CASSLGTGLQETQYF,TGTGCCAGCAGCTTAGGAACAGGGCTCCAAGAGACCCAGTACTTC
.,17,TRBJ2-5,TRBD1,TRBV9,CASSARGGVGYQETQYF,TGTGCCAGCAGCGCCCGAGGGGGCGTGGGCTACCAAGAGACCCAGTACTTC
.,15,TRBJ2-7,TRBD1,TRBV13,CASSPGRGQGYEQYF,TGTGCCAGCAGCCCTGGGCGGGGACAGGGCTACGAGCAGTACTTC
.,15,TRBJ2-7,.,TRBV5-4,CASSSQRGSSYEQYF,TGTGCCAGCAGCTCTCAACGGGGGAGCTCCTACGAGCAGTACTTC
.,15,TRBJ2-7,TRBD2,TRBV7-9,CASSLALAASYEQYF,TGTGCCAGCAGCTTAGCGCTAGCGGCGTCCTACGAGCAGTACTTC
.,13,TRBJ1-1,.,TRBV12-3/TRBV12-4,CASSFFREGEAFF,TGTGCCAGCAGTTTCTTCAGGGAAGGTGAAGCTTTCTTT
.,15,TRBJ1-5,TRBD1,TRBV10-3,CAISRTGDDNQPQHF,TGTGCCATCAGCCGGACAGGGGACGACAATCAGCCCCAGCATTTT
few,14,TRBJ2-7,.,TRBV29-1,CSVLGLPTTYEQYF,TGCAGCGTCCTAGGTTTACCAACTACCTACGAGCAGTACTTC
.,17,TRBJ2-7,TRBD2,TRBV11-3,CASSPRGGVQSSYEQYF,TGTGCCAGCAGCCCCCGGGGGGGGGTACAGAGCTCCTACGAGCAGTACTTC
.,15,TRBJ2-1,.,TRBV4-1,CASSQPFSGRNEQFF,TGCGCCAGCAGCCAACCTTTTTCAGGAAGGAATGAGCAGTTCTTC
.,16,TRBJ1-5,.,TRBV24-1,CATSSAGGFSNQPQHF,TGTGCCACCAGCTCCGCCGGCGGATTTAGCAATCAGCCCCAGCATTTT
once,21,TRBJ2-2,TRBD1,TRBV12-5,CASGLVRTGEYSILGTGELFF,TGTGCTAGTGGTTTGGTACGGACAGGGGAGTATTCTATACTAGGCACCGGGGAGCTGTTTTTT